The text below deals with one T cell receptor (beta chain). The antigen is not known. TCRdb's copy holds only in-frame clones and misses some; the assay was immunoSEQ multiplex PCR. The data show 90,000 to 100,000 clones, 88% seen once. The entry originates in a study of OX40 agonist ivuxolimab in advanced cancers. Study background: The patients received agonistic anti-OX40 (CD134) antibody ivuxolimab.

Trimming removed 5 bases from V and 6 bases from J; junction bases left unmatched: 7. The CDR3 length is 16 residues. Germline V gene data show CDR1 as LNHDA and CDR2 as SQIVND (reference sequence). The study, taken as a whole, reports: The study observed clonal expansion of CD4+ and CD8+ blood T cells by week 6 at 0.1 to 3.0 mg/kg. Partly responding patients at 0.1-3.0 mg/kg showed some of the smallest clonal expansion.

Blood sampling took place at baseline, cycle 4 day 1, and cycle 7 day 1. This receptor was taken from an adult with an advanced solid tumor such as melanoma, head and neck, liver or kidney cancer. This chain joins TRBV19 and TRBJ2-4, with 13 bases that match TRBD2. The sample was CD4+ or CD8+ T cells sorted from blood, taken in a trial of the OX40 agonist ivuxolimab. The CDR3 nucleotides read TGTGCCAGTAGTCAAGGACTAGCGGGAGTGAGAAACATTCAGTACTTC. This encodes CASSQGLAGVRNIQYF.